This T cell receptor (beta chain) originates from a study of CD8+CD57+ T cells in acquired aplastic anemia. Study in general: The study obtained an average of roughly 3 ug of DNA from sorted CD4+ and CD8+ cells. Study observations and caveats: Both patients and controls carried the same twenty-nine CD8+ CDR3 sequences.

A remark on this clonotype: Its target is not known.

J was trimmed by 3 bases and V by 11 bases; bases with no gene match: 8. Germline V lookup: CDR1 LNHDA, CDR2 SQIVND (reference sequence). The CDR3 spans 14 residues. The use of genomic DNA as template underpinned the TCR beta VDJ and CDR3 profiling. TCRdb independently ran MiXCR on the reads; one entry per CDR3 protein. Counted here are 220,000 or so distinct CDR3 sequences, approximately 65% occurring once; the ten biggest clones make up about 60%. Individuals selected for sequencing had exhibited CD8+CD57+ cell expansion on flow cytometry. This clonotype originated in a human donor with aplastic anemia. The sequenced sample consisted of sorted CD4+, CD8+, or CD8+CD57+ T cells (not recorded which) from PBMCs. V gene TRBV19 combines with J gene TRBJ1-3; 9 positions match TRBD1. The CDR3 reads CAVYRDRDGNTIYF. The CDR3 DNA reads TGTGCCGTATACCGGGACAGGGATGGAAACACCATATATTTT.